The source of this TCR beta chain is a study of cytomegalovirus exposure and HLA in healthy donors. In the case of this clone: What it recognizes is unknown.

13 Jbeta primers and 60 Vbeta primers were used for the PCR. Assay used: immunoSEQ multiplex PCR; TCRdb lists only in-frame clones, some missing. The table records 95,000 to 150,000 clones, around three quarters of them present only once. Study-wide results and caveats: The study reported that TCR beta sequences accurately predicted HLA-A and HLA-B alleles in most subjects.

In germline, CDR1 is SGHTA, CDR2 FQGTGA. Trimming shortened V by 4 bases and J by 2 bases, and 7 bases separated the two germline ends. The CDR3 runs 13 residues. The TCR originated in a human donor in good health. J is TRBJ2-3 and V is TRBV7-3; no firm D call. The source material was PBMCs. CDR3 amino acids: CASSYRLTDTQYF. The CDR3 DNA reads TGTGCCAGCAGCTACCGACTCACAGATACGCAGTATTTT.